This entry describes one TCR beta chain. Its target is unknown. This CDR3 has 16 amino acids. Germline CDR1 reads SGHDT; CDR2 reads YYEEEE. The ends were cut back, 5 bases at V and 10 bases at J, with 24 bases in the middle. The data stem from a study of regulatory T cells in long-lasting Graves disease. Study-wide results and limits: Gene preferences differed: TRBV28, TRBJ1-2, TRBJ2-5 in persistent cases.

Arm-PCR with iRepertoire HTBI primers amplified the CDR3 regions for these TCR beta libraries. Each CDR3 protein is one row after TCRdb ran MiXCR on the multiplex PCR reads. The table lists about 470,000 distinct CDR3 sequences, 20% to 25% of them singletons. Described time point: persistent/refractory GD, antithyroid drugs over 5 years with positive TRAb. The TCR library was prepared using RNA isolated from PBMCs. Patient provenance is recorded as an endocrinology department in Xi'an, China. This TCR was sampled from a female donor with Graves disease. V and J are TRBV5-6 and TRBJ1-4, with D perhaps matching TRBD1 (5 bases). Material: peripheral blood mononuclear cells (PBMCs), obtained when the disease was refractory, from a patient treated with antithyroid drugs. The CDR3 is CASRYYRNRFEGKLFF. CDR3 DNA sequence: TGTGCCAGCAGATATTACAGGAACCGCTTTGAGGGAAAACTGTTTTTT.